This T cell receptor beta chain is drawn from a study of blood T cell repertoires in COVID-19. Whole-study context: Sites across the United States, Italy and Spain contributed samples from acute and convalescent COVID-19.

The trim removed 2 bases at V and 4 bases at J, leaving 6 bases unmatched. This CDR3 has 17 amino acids. Germline CDR1 is MNHEY and CDR2 is SMNVEV (reference sequence). The authors' processing: Researchers report that nucleated cell counts were estimated from reference gene primer amplification. Assay used: immunoSEQ multiplex PCR; TCRdb lists only in-frame clones, some missing. Clonal size and the V and J genes are those of that table, whereas D and trimming came from the DNA. There are some 370,000 clones in the sample; around 87% occur only once, and around 9.3% lies in the top ten. This sequence was found in a woman aged 30 to 39 with COVID-19, enrolled during active disease. Input material: peripheral blood. The chain joins TRBV27 to TRBJ2-1; the match to TRBD2 covers 12 bases. Here the CDR3 DNA reads TGTGCCAGCAGTTTACGACTAGCGGGGGCACTTTACAATGAGCAGTTCTTC. Encoded protein: CASSLRLAGALYNEQFF.